A selection of T cell receptor beta chains follows, all from one sample in a study of T cell responses to AZD1222 COVID-19 vaccine. Clones were read by immunoSEQ multiplex PCR, and TCRdb kept only the in-frame ones, dropping some. The sample consists of fewer than 200,000 clones, about 90% of them appearing once. The specimen was peripheral blood, collected 28 days after the second dose of the MenACWY control vaccine. The receptors were gathered from an adult who received the MenACWY meningococcal vaccine as a control. Each CDR3 is given with its conserved first and last residue. The order of the fields is CDR3 DNA, CDR3 protein, J gene, D gene, CDR3 length, clone size, V gene. The D gene is left open where the match is weak. Size is stated for part of the rows, as once, few or many counts, or as a class when the clone is expanded.

TGCGCCAGCAGCTACGACTACGAGCAGTACTTC,CASSYDYEQYF,TRBJ2-7,-,11,-,TRBV5-1
TGTGCCAGCAGTTTCCCCCCGGGGTGGCGCAATCAGCCCCAGCATTTT,CASSFPPGWRNQPQHF,TRBJ1-5,-,16,-,TRBV28
TGTGCCAGTAGTATGTTGGGACAGGGATCCTACGAGCAGTACTTC,CASSMLGQGSYEQYF,TRBJ2-7,TRBD1,15,-,TRBV19
TGCGCCAGCACCCAGGACGGGGGGAATGGCTACACCTTC,CASTQDGGNGYTF,TRBJ1-2,-,13,-,TRBV5-1
TGTGCCAGCAGCCCACAGGGGCGTCGGAACACCATATATTTT,CASSPQGRRNTIYF,TRBJ1-3,TRBD1,14,few,TRBV5-8
TGTGCCAGCAGTGAATTCGGACAGGGAGTCACTGAAGCTTTCTTT,CASSEFGQGVTEAFF,TRBJ1-1,TRBD1,15,-,TRBV25-1
TGTGCCAGCAGCTTAGCGATCTTGAACTATGGCTACACCTTC,CASSLAILNYGYTF,TRBJ1-2,-,14,few,TRBV7-2
TGTGCCACCAGTGACTCCTACCTAGGGGGGGAGCTGTTTTTT,CATSDSYLGGELFF,TRBJ2-2,-,14,once,TRBV24-1
TGTGCCAGCAGTTACTCGGTCGGCTACACCTTC,CASSYSVGYTF,TRBJ1-2,-,11,once,TRBV6-2/TRBV6-3
TGTGCCACCAGTGGTGGGACAGGGCCTGAAGCTTTCTTT,CATSGGTGPEAFF,TRBJ1-1,TRBD1,13,-,TRBV24-1
TGTGCCAGCAGCTTACGAGGGGTCGAGCAGTACTTC,CASSLRGVEQYF,TRBJ2-7,-,12,-,TRBV7-9
TGTGCCAGCAGCACCGTTCGGAGTACCAATCAGCCCCAGCATTTT,CASSTVRSTNQPQHF,TRBJ1-5,-,15,-,TRBV7-2
TGTGCCTGGAGAAACGTACCCAACACTGAAGCTTTCTTT,CAWRNVPNTEAFF,TRBJ1-1,-,13,-,TRBV30